This record looks at one T cell receptor (beta chain) sequence and its context. No antigen is known for it. The data were obtained in a study of cytomegalovirus exposure and HLA in healthy donors. The wider study: In an early release, HLA-typed donors contributed 75 million to 85 million unique TCR sequences.

Findings and limits, study-wide: Reportedly, a later analysis found an Asian-associated ancestry cluster had fewer N-insertions than the roughly 700-donor mean. About 90% or about 30% of the time was how often most TCR beta V segments were productive, according to an earlier analysis.

Primers for the PCR totalled 60 Vbeta and 13 Jbeta. Produced via immunoSEQ multiplex PCR; TCRdb's table is partial and in-frame only. The sample yields some 190,000 clones, roughly 87% seen once. This sequence was found in a boy between 2 and 10 years old in good health and CMV-seronegative. Material for sequencing was PBMCs.

CDR3 loop: CASSPGQSSYNSPLHF. Written as DNA, the CDR3 is TGTGCCAGCAGCCCCGGACAGAGCTCCTATAATTCACCCCTCCACTTT. The chain couples TRBV5-4 to TRBJ1-6, with D perhaps TRBD1 (6 bases). Trimming removed 4 bases at V and 0 bases at J, with 11 bases between. The CDR3 extends over 16 amino acids. CDR1 is SGHNT, CDR2 YYREEE, per germline (reference sequence). Combining the CDR3 with reference TRBV5-4 and TRBJ1-6 gives the whole variable domain ETGVTQSPTHLIKTRGQQVTLRCSSQSGHNTVSWYQQALGQGPQFIFQYYREEENGRGNFPPRFSGLQFPNYSSELNVNALELDDSALYLCASSPGQSSYNSPLHFGNGTRLTVT.